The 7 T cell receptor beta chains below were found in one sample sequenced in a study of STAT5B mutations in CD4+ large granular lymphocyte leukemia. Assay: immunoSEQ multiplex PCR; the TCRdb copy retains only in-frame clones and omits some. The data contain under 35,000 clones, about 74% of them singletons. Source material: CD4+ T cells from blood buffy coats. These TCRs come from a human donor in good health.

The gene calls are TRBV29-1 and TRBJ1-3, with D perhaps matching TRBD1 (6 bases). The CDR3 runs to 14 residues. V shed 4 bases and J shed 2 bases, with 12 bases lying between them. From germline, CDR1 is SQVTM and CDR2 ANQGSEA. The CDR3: CSVGDRSTGNTIYF. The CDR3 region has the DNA TGCAGCGTTGGCGACAGGTCCACTGGAAACACCATATATTTT.

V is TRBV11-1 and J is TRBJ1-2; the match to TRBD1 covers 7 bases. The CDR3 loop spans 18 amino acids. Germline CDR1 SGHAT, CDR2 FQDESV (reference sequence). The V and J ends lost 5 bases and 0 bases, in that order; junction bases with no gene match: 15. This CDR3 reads CASSTRLRQGRTNYGYTF. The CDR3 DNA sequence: TGTGCCAGCAGCACCCGACTCAGACAGGGCCGGACTAACTATGGCTACACCTTC.

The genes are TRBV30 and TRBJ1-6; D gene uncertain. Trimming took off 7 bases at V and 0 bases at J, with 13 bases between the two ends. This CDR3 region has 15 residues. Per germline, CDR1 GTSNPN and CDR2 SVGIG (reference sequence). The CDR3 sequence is CASKGTSSYNSPLHF. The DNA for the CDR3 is TGTGCCTCCAAGGGAACCAGCTCCTATAATTCACCCCTCCACTTT.

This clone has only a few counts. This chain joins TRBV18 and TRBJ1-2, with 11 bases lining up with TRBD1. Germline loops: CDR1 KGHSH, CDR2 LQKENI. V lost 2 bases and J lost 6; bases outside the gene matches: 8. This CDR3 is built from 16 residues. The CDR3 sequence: CASSPNWTGGGDGYTF. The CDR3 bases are TGTGCCAGCTCACCAAACTGGACAGGGGGCGGGGATGGCTACACCTTC.

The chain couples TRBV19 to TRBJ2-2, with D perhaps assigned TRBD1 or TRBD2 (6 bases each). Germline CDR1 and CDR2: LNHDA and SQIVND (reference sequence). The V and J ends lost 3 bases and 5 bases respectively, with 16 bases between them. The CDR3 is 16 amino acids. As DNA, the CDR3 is TGTGCCAGTAGTATGGGCCGGGGGCGAAGAACCGGGGAGCTGTTTTTT. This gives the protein CASSMGRGRRTGELFF.

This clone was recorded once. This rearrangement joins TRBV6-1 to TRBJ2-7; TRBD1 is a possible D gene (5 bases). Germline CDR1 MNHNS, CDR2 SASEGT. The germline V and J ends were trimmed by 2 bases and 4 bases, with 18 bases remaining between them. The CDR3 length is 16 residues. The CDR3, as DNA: TGTGCCAGCAGTGAAAACGTTGGGGCCTCAACTTACGAGCAGTACTTC. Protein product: CASSENVGASTYEQYF.

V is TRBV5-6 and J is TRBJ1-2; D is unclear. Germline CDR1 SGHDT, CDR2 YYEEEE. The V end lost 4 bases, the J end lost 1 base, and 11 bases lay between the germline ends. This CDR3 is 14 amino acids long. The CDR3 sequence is CASSLLDNNYGYTF. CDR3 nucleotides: TGTGCCAGCAGCCTCCTAGACAATAACTATGGCTACACCTTC. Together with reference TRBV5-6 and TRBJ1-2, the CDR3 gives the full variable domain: DAGVTQSPTHLIKTRGQQVTLRCSPKSGHDTVSWYQQALGQGPQFIFQYYEEEERQRGNFPDRFSGHQFPNYSSELNVNALLLGDSALYLCASSLLDNNYGYTFGSGTRLTVV.